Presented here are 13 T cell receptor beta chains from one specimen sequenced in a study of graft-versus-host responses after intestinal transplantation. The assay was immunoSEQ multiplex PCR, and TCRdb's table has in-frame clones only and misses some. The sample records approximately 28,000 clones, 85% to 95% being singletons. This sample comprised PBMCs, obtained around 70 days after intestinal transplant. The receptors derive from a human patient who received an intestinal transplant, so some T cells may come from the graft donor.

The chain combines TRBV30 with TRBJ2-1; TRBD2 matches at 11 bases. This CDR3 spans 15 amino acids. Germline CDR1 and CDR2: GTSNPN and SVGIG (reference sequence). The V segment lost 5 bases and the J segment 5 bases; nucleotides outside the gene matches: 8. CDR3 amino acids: CAWDEGTSGNNEQFF. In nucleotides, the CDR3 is TGTGCCTGGGACGAGGGGACTAGCGGAAACAATGAGCAGTTCTTC.

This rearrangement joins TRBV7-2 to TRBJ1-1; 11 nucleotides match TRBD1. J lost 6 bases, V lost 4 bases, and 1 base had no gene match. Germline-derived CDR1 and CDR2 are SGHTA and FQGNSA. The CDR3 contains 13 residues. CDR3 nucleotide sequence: TGTGCCAGCAGCTGGGGACAGGGGGCTGAAGCTTTCTTT. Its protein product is CASSWGQGAEAFF.

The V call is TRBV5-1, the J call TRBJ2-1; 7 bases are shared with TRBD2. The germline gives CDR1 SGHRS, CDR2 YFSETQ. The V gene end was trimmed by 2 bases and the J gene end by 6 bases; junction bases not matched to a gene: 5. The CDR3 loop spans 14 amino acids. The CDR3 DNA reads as TGCGCCAGCAGCTTTTGGGAGGGCCCCAATGAGCAGTTCTTC. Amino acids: CASSFWEGPNEQFF.

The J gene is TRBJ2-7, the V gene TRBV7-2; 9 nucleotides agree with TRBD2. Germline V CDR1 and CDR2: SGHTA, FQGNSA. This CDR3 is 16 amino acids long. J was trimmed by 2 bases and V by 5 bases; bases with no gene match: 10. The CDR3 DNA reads TGTGCCAGCAGCCCAAGGAAGCGGGGGGCTCCCTACGAGCAGTACTTC. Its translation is CASSPRKRGAPYEQYF.

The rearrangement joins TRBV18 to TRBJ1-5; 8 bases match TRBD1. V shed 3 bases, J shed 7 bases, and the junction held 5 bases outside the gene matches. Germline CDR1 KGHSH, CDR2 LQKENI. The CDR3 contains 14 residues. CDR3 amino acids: CASSPRTGNQPQHF. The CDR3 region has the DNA TGTGCCAGCTCACCCAGGACAGGGAACCAGCCCCAGCATTTT.

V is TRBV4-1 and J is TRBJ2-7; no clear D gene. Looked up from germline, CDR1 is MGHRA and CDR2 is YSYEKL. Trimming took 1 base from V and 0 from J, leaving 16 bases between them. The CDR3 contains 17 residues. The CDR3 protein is CASSQAIGYFLSYEQYF. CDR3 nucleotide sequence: TGCGCCAGCAGCCAAGCGATCGGGTACTTCCTCTCCTACGAGCAGTACTTC.

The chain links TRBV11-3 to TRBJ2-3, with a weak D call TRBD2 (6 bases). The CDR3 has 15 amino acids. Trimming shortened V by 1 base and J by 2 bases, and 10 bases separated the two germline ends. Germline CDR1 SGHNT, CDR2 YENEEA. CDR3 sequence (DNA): TGTGCCAGCAGCTTAGGGGGACTCCACACAGATACGCAGTATTTT. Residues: CASSLGGLHTDTQYF.

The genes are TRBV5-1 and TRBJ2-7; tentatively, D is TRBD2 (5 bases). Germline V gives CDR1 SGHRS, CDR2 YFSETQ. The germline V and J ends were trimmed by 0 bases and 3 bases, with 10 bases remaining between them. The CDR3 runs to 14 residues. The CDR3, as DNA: TGCGCCAGCAGCTTGGTCGGAGGAGGCTACGAGCAGTACTTC. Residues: CASSLVGGGYEQYF.

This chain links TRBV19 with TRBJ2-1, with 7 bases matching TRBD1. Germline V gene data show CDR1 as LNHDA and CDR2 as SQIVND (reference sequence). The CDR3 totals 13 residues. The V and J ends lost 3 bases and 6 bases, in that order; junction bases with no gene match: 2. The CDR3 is CASSMRQGNEQFF. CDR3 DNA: TGTGCCAGTAGTATGAGACAGGGCAATGAGCAGTTCTTC.

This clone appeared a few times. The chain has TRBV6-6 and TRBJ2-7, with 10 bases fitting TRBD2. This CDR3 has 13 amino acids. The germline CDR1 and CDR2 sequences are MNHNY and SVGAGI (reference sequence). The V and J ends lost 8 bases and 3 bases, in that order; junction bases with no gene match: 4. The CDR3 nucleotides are TGTGCCAGCGAACTAGCGGGACTCTACGAGCAGTACTTC. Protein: CASELAGLYEQYF.

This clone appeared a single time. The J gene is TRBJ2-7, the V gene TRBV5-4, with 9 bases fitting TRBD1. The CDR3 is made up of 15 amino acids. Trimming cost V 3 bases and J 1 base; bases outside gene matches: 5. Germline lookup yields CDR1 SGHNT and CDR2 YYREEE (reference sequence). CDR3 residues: CASSSTGTGSYEQYF. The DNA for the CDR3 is TGTGCCAGCAGCTCAACCGGGACAGGGTCCTACGAGCAGTACTTC.

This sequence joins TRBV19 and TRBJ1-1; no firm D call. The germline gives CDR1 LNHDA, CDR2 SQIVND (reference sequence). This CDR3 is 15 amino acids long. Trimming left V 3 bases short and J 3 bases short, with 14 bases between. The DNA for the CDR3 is TGTGCCAGTAGTATGCCCGCTACACTACACACTGAAGCTTTCTTT. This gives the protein CASSMPATLHTEAFF. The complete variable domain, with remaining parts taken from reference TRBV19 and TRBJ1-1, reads DGGITQSPKYLFRKEGQNVTLSCEQNLNHDAMYWYRQDPGQGLRLIYYSQIVNDFQKGDIAEGYSVSREKKESFPLTVTSAQKNPTAFYLCASSMPATLHTEAFFGQGTRLTVV.

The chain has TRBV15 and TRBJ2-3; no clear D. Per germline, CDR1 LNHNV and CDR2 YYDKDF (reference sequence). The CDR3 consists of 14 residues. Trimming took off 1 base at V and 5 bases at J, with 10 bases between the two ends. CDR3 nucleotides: TGTGCCACCAGCAGAGCATCAACGGGAGATACGCAGTATTTT. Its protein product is CATSRASTGDTQYF.